This paragraph reports one T cell receptor (beta chain). Looked up from germline, CDR1 is SGHTA and CDR2 is FQGNSA. The V and J ends lost 2 bases and 1 base, in that order; junction bases with no gene match: 1. The CDR3 consists of 15 residues. Seattle participants joined during active infection and were tracked over time. This record belongs to a study of blood T cell repertoires in COVID-19. At the level of the study: The United States, Italy and Spain were the sources of the acute and convalescent COVID-19 samples. The analysed material was cDNA or gDNA that came from T cells, B-cell-depleted T cells, or PBMCs.

Original handling: Reference gene primer amplification yielded estimated nucleated cell counts. Sequencing was performed with immunoSEQ multiplex PCR; in TCRdb, only in-frame clones are kept and a portion is missing. D and trimming were read from the DNA, whereas the V and J calls and clone size are those reported in that table. The sample shows 18,000 or so clones, 77% of them seen only once. Sequences were obtained from peripheral blood. This chain connects TRBV7-2 to TRBJ1-5; 8 bases line up with TRBD1. This clonotype originated in a man between 65 and 85 years old with COVID-19, enrolled during active disease. CDR3 residues: CASSLQGASNQPQHF. CDR3 sequence (DNA): TGTGCCAGCAGCTTACAGGGGGCAAGCAATCAGCCCCAGCATTTT.